The present T cell receptor beta chain was sequenced within a study of identical twins. General study points: For monozygotic twins, models underestimated out-of-frame TCR alpha sharing. Conclusions were based on cross-sectional statistical analysis, without following the same donors.

A remark on this clonotype: Antigen specificity is unknown.

Germline V gene sequence: CDR1 MNHNS, CDR2 SASEGT. The CDR3 runs 14 residues. V lost 6 bases and J lost 5, with 16 bases in between. Unique molecular identifiers were in the cDNA, with template-switch universal primer binding. TCRdb itself ran the 5' RACE reads through MiXCR, one entry per CDR3 protein. The sample gives fewer than 800,000 distinct CDR3 sequences, 7.1% of which show up once; roughly 1.6% is in the top ten. Another study also made use of these data, one on yellow fever vaccine responses in identical twins.

The sequence derives from a woman aged 18-29 years in good health. The rearrangement joins TRBV6-1 to TRBJ2-5, with a tentative D call TRBD2 (6 bases). Input material: PBMCs. This CDR3 reads CASSPGGFLETQYF. The CDR3 DNA reads TGTGCCAGCAGCCCCGGAGGGTTTTTGGAGACCCAGTACTTC.